The 5 T cell receptor beta chains below all came from one sample that was sequenced in a study of T cell responses to AZD1222 COVID-19 vaccine. Using immunoSEQ multiplex PCR, the repertoire was profiled, and TCRdb retains in-frame clones only, with some absent. This table holds about 92,000 clones, roughly 88% found once. The specimen comprised peripheral blood, sampled on day 0 of MenACWY control vaccination. These receptors were collected from an adult in good health.

The rearrangement uses TRBV6-6 and TRBJ1-4, with TRBD1 identical over 8 bases. This CDR3 comprises 15 residues. Germline V CDR1 and CDR2: MNHNY, SVGAGI (reference sequence). With 2 bases clipped from V and 6 bases from J, the junction kept 5 bases outside the gene matches. CDR3 residues: CASSYRGQGYEKLFF. The CDR3 nucleotides read TGTGCCAGCAGTTACAGAGGACAGGGATATGAAAAACTGTTTTTT.

This sequence joins TRBV19 and TRBJ1-2; D unresolved. The CDR3 is made up of 14 amino acids. Germline V gene lookup returns CDR1 LNHDA and CDR2 SQIVND (reference sequence). V shed 2 bases and J shed 4 bases, with 11 bases lying between them. This chain's CDR3 is CASSILAGGYGYTF. The CDR3 region has the DNA TGTGCCAGTAGTATACTAGCGGGAGGCTATGGCTACACCTTC.

This clone was detected only once. The CDR3 loop is CASSLTLGQGRYF. CDR3 sequence (DNA): TGCGCCAGCAGCCTAACGCTAGGACAGGGGAGGTACTTC. This rearrangement joins TRBV4-1 to TRBJ2-7; 9 positions match TRBD1. CDR1 is MGHRA and CDR2 is YSYEKL in the germline V gene. V was pared by 4 bases and J by 12 bases, with 10 bases of the junction left unmatched. The CDR3 is made up of 13 amino acids.

The chain carries TRBV5-1 and TRBJ2-7, with TRBD1 matching over 7 bases. The germline CDR1 and CDR2 sequences are SGHRS and YFSETQ. There are 15 residues in the CDR3. V lost 5 bases to trimming and J lost 3 bases; unmatched junction nucleotides: 11. The CDR3 reads CASRPGTDGSYEQYF. CDR3 nucleotides: TGCGCCAGCAGACCCGGGACAGACGGAAGCTACGAGCAGTACTTC. The full variable domain, in which reference TRBV5-1 and TRBJ2-7 provide the parts outside the CDR3, is KAGVTQTPRYLIKTRGQQVTLSCSPISGHRSVSWYQQTPGQGLQFLFEYFSETQRNKGNFPGRFSGRQFSNSRSEMNVSTLELGDSALYLCASRPGTDGSYEQYFGPGTRLTVT.

The gene calls are TRBV4-3 and TRBJ1-2; tentatively, D is TRBD1 (5 bases). The CDR3 consists of 14 residues. Germline CDR1 reads LGHNA; CDR2 reads YSLEER. V was clipped by 4 bases and J by 5 bases, with 14 bases between them. CDR3 nucleotide sequence: TGCGCCAGCAGCCCGCAACCGGGGGATTATGGCTACACCTTC. Its protein product is CASSPQPGDYGYTF.